Listed below are T cell receptor beta chains from one sample, sequenced in a study of blood T cell repertoires in COVID-19. Sequenced by immunoSEQ multiplex PCR; TCRdb stores in-frame clones only, minus some. The data show 100,000 or so clones, 75% to 85% seen once. Input material: peripheral blood. The receptors were gathered from a woman between 65 and 79 years old with acute or convalescent COVID-19. CDR3s include the opening cysteine and the closing phenylalanine or tryptophan. Fields, in order: V gene, D gene, J gene, clone size, CDR3 protein, CDR3 DNA. D genes are given only for firm matches. For some rows the clone size is stated as once, few or many, or as a class when expanded; others skip it.

TRBV7-9	NA	TRBJ1-2	NA	CASSSPVVNYGYTF	TGTGCCAGCAGCTCCCCGGTCGTTAACTATGGCTACACCTTC
TRBV29-1	TRBD1	TRBJ1-1	NA	CSAPGGTEAFF	TGCAGCGCTCCAGGGGGAACTGAAGCTTTCTTT
TRBV3-1/TRBV3-2	NA	TRBJ2-1	NA	CASSRGGNEQFF	TGTGCCAGCAGCCGAGGAGGAAATGAGCAGTTCTTC
TRBV4-2	TRBD2	TRBJ2-5	NA	CASSPRGLAGGEGETQYF	TGTGCCAGCAGCCCGAGGGGGTTAGCGGGGGGAGAGGGAGAGACCCAGTACTTC
TRBV4-3	TRBD1	TRBJ1-2	once	CASSQETGFGYTF	TGCGCCAGCAGCCAAGAGACAGGGTTTGGCTACACCTTC
TRBV5-6	TRBD1	TRBJ1-4	NA	CASRGTGTEKLFF	TGTGCCAGCCGTGGGACAGGGACTGAAAAACTGTTTTTT
TRBV5-6	NA	TRBJ1-1	once	CASSPFLGGLNTEAFF	TGTGCCAGCAGCCCCTTCTTGGGGGGACTAAACACTGAAGCTTTCTTT
TRBV5-1	TRBD1	TRBJ2-3	NA	CASRAGTGTDTQYF	TGCGCCAGCAGGGCCGGGACAGGGACAGATACGCAGTATTTT
TRBV6-2/TRBV6-3	NA	TRBJ1-5	NA	CASSLGQGKKSNQPQHF	TGTGCCAGCAGTTTGGGGCAGGGGAAGAAGAGCAATCAGCCCCAGCATTTT
TRBV10-2	NA	TRBJ2-1	few	CASSPEWGLGYNEQFF	TGCGCCAGCTCCCCGGAGTGGGGACTGGGGTACAATGAGCAGTTCTTC
TRBV4-1	NA	TRBJ2-1	NA	CASSQNSGLYNEQFF	TGCGCCAGCAGCCAAAATTCGGGTCTTTACAATGAGCAGTTCTTC
TRBV4-3	NA	TRBJ1-6	NA	CASSQERTRGYNSPLHF	TGCGCCAGCAGCCAAGAAAGGACCAGGGGCTATAATTCACCCCTCCACTTT
TRBV3-1/TRBV3-2	NA	TRBJ1-2	NA	CASSHEANYGYTF	TGTGCCAGCAGCCACGAGGCTAACTATGGCTACACCTTC
TRBV6-6	TRBD1	TRBJ2-5	NA	CASSYSRDRVLETQYF	TGTGCCAGCAGTTACTCGAGGGACAGGGTTCTCGAGACCCAGTACTTC
TRBV6-6	NA	TRBJ1-2	NA	CASSYSRYGYTF	TGTGCCAGCAGTTACTCGCGCTATGGCTACACCTTC
TRBV6-5	TRBD1	TRBJ2-7	once	CASSYRDRAYEQYF	TGTGCCAGCAGTTACCGGGACAGGGCCTACGAGCAGTACTTC
TRBV5-1	NA	TRBJ2-1	NA	CASSFGGVGSYNEQFF	TGCGCCAGCAGCTTCGGCGGGGTTGGGTCCTACAATGAGCAGTTCTTC
TRBV9	TRBD1	TRBJ2-2	NA	CASSPARGRNGELFF	TGTGCCAGCAGCCCGGCCAGGGGGCGAAACGGGGAGCTGTTTTTT
TRBV9	TRBD1	TRBJ1-2	NA	CASSSRRDRDSGYTF	TGTGCCAGCAGCTCACGCCGGGACAGGGATAGTGGCTACACCTTC
TRBV30	TRBD1	TRBJ1-4	NA	CAWRGGQGTIFGEKLFF	TGTGCCTGGAGGGGAGGACAGGGGACCATTTTTGGAGAAAAACTGTTTTTT